Sequencing of this T cell receptor (beta chain) was carried out in a study of blood T cell repertoires in COVID-19. Study-wide background: Some COVID-19 samples were acute and others convalescent; all came from the United States, Italy and Spain. PBMCs, B-cell-depleted T cells, or T cells provided the cDNA or gDNA that made up the material.

Libraries were prepared by immunoSEQ multiplex PCR; TCRdb keeps only in-frame clonotypes and omits some of them. The table lists 150,000 to 200,000 clones, approximately 80% of them singletons. The CDR3 spans 15 residues. V shed 5 bases and J shed 2 bases, with 19 bases lying between them. From germline, CDR1 is GTSNPN and CDR2 SVGIG (reference sequence). This clonotype was obtained from a woman older than 75 with acute or convalescent COVID-19. The chain links TRBV30 to TRBJ2-7; weak D call: TRBD2 (7 bases). Sequencing input: peripheral blood. This CDR3 reads CAWGDRGALPYEQYF. CDR3 nucleotide sequence: TGTGCCTGGGGGGACCGGGGGGCGTTGCCCTACGAGCAGTACTTC.